This TCR beta chain was observed in a study of radiotherapy plus CTLA-4 blockade in lung cancer. Study-level findings and limits: In blood, after radiotherapy plus ipilimumab, tumor-derived TCR clones expanded.

Assay used: immunoSEQ multiplex PCR; TCRdb lists only in-frame clones, some missing. The sample includes some 70,000 clones, approximately 82% of them seen just once. Ipilimumab CTLA-4 blockade and focal radiation were given to patients with chemo-refractory metastatic non-small-cell lung cancer. For this clone: The target antigen is unknown.

The TCR sequence derives from a human donor with non-small cell lung cancer who had a partial response to radiotherapy plus ipilimumab. This sample comprised peripheral blood, obtained from a patient treated with radiotherapy plus ipilimumab.

CDR3 residues: CASSLGGDTNTEAFF. The CDR3 DNA reads as TGTGCCAGCAGCTTAGGAGGAGATACGAACACTGAAGCTTTCTTT. The chain combines TRBV7-9 with TRBJ1-1; D uncertain. The germline gives CDR1 SEHNR, CDR2 FQNEAQ (reference sequence). Trimming cost V 1 base and J 1 base, with 10 bases left between them. This CDR3 is 15 amino acids long.